This TCR beta chain was sequenced in a study of long-term antiretroviral therapy in people with HIV. Researchers report immunoSEQ v3.0 was run at survey level. Profiled with immunoSEQ multiplex PCR; TCRdb holds only in-frame clones, not every one. This table has over 25,000 clones, about 95% appearing once. This clonotype was sampled from a man aged 25 to 45 with HIV. The specimen comprised unsorted PBMCs, sampled about 6.6 years after starting antiretroviral therapy.

CDR3 protein: CASSSRGGLSYEQYF. CDR3 sequence (DNA): TGTGCCAGCAGCTCCCGCGGGGGGCTCTCCTACGAGCAGTACTTC. The rearrangement uses TRBV13 and TRBJ2-7, with TRBD2 identical over 8 bases. The germline CDR1 and CDR2 sequences are PRHDT and FYEKMQ (reference sequence). With 4 bases clipped from V and 0 bases from J, the junction kept 5 bases outside the gene matches. The CDR3 is 15 residues long.